The 27 T cell receptor beta chains listed next were all sequenced from one sample in a study of T-cell memory formation after mild COVID-19. From the 5' RACE reads, TCRdb called clonotypes with MiXCR, one entry per CDR3 protein. The sample contains roughly 340,000 distinct CDR3 sequences, around 20% of which appear only once. Input material: PBMCs or a T cell subset sorted from them (not recorded which). The receptor set was obtained from a young man who had mild COVID-19 (a few samples of this study predate the infection). Cell type and time point are not known.

This clonotype was counted between two and nine times. J is TRBJ1-5 and V is TRBV19; D not certain. CDR1 is LNHDA, CDR2 SQIVND, per germline (reference sequence). This CDR3 contains 13 residues. V was pared by 1 base and J by 7 bases, with 8 bases between. CDR3 amino acids: CASSIVGEQPQHF. In DNA, the CDR3 is TGTGCCAGTAGTATAGTCGGCGAACAGCCCCAGCATTTT.

This rearrangement joins TRBV15 to TRBJ1-5, with TRBD1 matching over 7 bases. CDR1 LNHNV and CDR2 YYDKDF come from the germline V gene (reference sequence). V lost 5 bases to trimming and J lost 5 bases; unmatched junction nucleotides: 6. The CDR3 is 14 residues long. CDR3 DNA sequence: TGTGCCACCAGCCCCGACAGGGCGGATCAGCCCCAGCATTTT. Its protein product is CATSPDRADQPQHF.

The sample holds a few counts of this clonotype. This rearrangement joins TRBV20-1 to TRBJ1-1; no firm D call. The CDR3 contains 13 residues. Germline V gives CDR1 DFQATT, CDR2 SNEGSKA (reference sequence). Trimming pared 3 bases from V and 5 bases from J, leaving 13 bases between. This CDR3 reads CSASLDAKTEAFF. The DNA for the CDR3 is TGCAGTGCTAGCCTGGATGCGAAAACTGAAGCTTTCTTT.

This clonotype showed up just a few times. V is TRBV10-3 and J is TRBJ2-3, with 14 bases lining up with TRBD2. With 7 bases clipped from V and 2 bases from J, the junction kept 11 bases outside the gene matches. CDR3 length equals 18 residues. Germline CDR1 is ENHRY and CDR2 is SYGVKD. CDR3 nucleotide sequence: TGTGCCATCACCGGACTAGCGGGGGGAACACCTAACACAGATACGCAGTATTTT. It is translated as CAITGLAGGTPNTDTQYF.

The chain employs TRBV10-3 and TRBJ2-1; no reliable D call. Germline lookup yields CDR1 ENHRY and CDR2 SYGVKD. CDR3 length: 12 residues. The V end lost 6 bases, the J end lost 7 bases, and 10 bases lay between the germline ends. The CDR3 DNA follows: TGTGCCATCAGACCCGATGGAAATGAGCAGTTCTTC. This gives the protein CAIRPDGNEQFF.

This clonotype was observed a few times. V gene TRBV9 combines with J gene TRBJ2-3, with 10 bases aligning to TRBD2. This CDR3 spans 15 amino acids. The junction had 3 bases not matched to a gene; V was cut back by 3 bases and J by 2 bases. Germline lookup yields CDR1 SGDLS and CDR2 YYNGEE. DNA of the CDR3: TGTGCCAGCAGCGCGACTAGCGGGCCCACAGATACGCAGTATTTT. Encoded protein: CASSATSGPTDTQYF.

This clonotype was counted only a few times. The chain joins TRBV29-1 to TRBJ2-4, with D unclear. Per germline, CDR1 SQVTM and CDR2 ANQGSEA. The length of the CDR3 is 12 residues. The V gene lost 4 bases and the J gene lost 7 bases, with 11 bases spanning the gap. CDR3 DNA: TGCAGCGTTGGAACATTAGGGAACATTCAGTACTTC. This encodes CSVGTLGNIQYF.

This clonotype was detected a few times. CDR3 protein: CSARQQGKETQYF. DNA for the CDR3: TGCAGTGCTAGACAACAGGGGAAAGAGACCCAGTACTTC. The chain uses TRBV20-1 and TRBJ2-5, with TRBD1 identical over 7 bases. Germline lookup yields CDR1 DFQATT and CDR2 SNEGSKA (reference sequence). Unmatched junction bases numbered 3, after V lost 2 bases and J lost 3 bases. The CDR3 covers 13 residues.

Many counts were recorded for this clonotype. In nucleotides, the CDR3 is TGCGCCAGCAGCTTGGCCCAAGAGACCCAGTACTTC. The encoded protein is CASSLAQETQYF. This chain uses TRBV5-1 with TRBJ2-5; D is unclear. This CDR3 has 12 residues. The V and J ends lost 0 bases and 1 base respectively, with 1 base between them. CDR1 and CDR2 (germline): SGHRS, YFSETQ. Full variable domain (outside the CDR3, taken from reference TRBV5-1 and TRBJ2-5): KAGVTQTPRYLIKTRGQQVTLSCSPISGHRSVSWYQQTPGQGLQFLFEYFSETQRNKGNFPGRFSGRQFSNSRSEMNVSTLELGDSALYLCASSLAQETQYFGPGTRLLVL.

This clonotype was counted a few times. The chain uses TRBV10-2 and TRBJ2-3; TRBD2 matches 8 bases. The V gene end was trimmed by 7 bases and the J gene end by 4 bases; junction bases not matched to a gene: 7. The CDR3 sequence is 14 residues long. Germline V lookup: CDR1 WSHSY, CDR2 SAAADI. The CDR3 sequence is CASTRTSSADTQYF. CDR3 coding DNA: TGCGCCAGCACCCGGACTAGCTCAGCAGATACGCAGTATTTT.

This clonotype was counted only a few times. This sequence joins TRBV15 and TRBJ2-2; D is ambiguous. Germline values: CDR1 LNHNV, CDR2 YYDKDF (reference sequence). Trimming pared 0 bases from V and 6 bases from J, leaving 8 bases between. The CDR3 extends over 14 amino acids. The CDR3 spells CATSRDLQAGELFF. The CDR3 nucleotides are TGTGCCACCAGCAGAGATCTGCAGGCCGGGGAGCTGTTTTTT.

This clonotype has only a few counts. This rearrangement joins TRBV4-1 to TRBJ2-1, with 9 bases matching TRBD2. The CDR3 spans 16 residues. In germline, CDR1 is MGHRA, CDR2 YSYEKL. V was pared by 1 base and J by 8 bases, with 9 bases of the junction left unmatched. CDR3 region: CASSQGRAGGRDEQFF. The CDR3 DNA is TGCGCCAGCAGCCAAGGTCGGGCGGGGGGGCGTGATGAGCAGTTCTTC.

The genes are TRBV29-1 and TRBJ2-3, with TRBD2 as a possible D gene (5 bases). The V gene's germline CDR1 is SQVTM and CDR2 ANQGSEA. Trimming shortened V by 4 bases and J by 5 bases, and 13 bases separated the two germline ends. The CDR3 has 13 amino acids. For the CDR3, the DNA is TGCAGCGTTGTAGGAGCGAGGGTAGATACGCAGTATTTT. Translation: CSVVGARVDTQYF.

The chain carries TRBV6-1 and TRBJ1-2; TRBD1 matches at 10 bases. The V gene end was trimmed by 4 bases and the J gene end by 7 bases; junction bases not matched to a gene: 6. Germline CDR1 is MNHNS and CDR2 is SASEGT. The CDR3 is made up of 14 amino acids. The CDR3 DNA follows: TGTGCCAGCAGTGCCGGGACAGGGGAGGGTGGCTACACCTTC. Translated, it gives CASSAGTGEGGYTF.

This clonotype has only a few counts. The CDR3, as DNA: TGTGCCAGCAGCCATACCAGAGATGAGCAGTTCTTC. It codes for CASSHTRDEQFF. The chain couples TRBV3-1 to TRBJ2-1; no reliable D call. CDR1 is LGHDT and CDR2 is YNNKEL in the germline V gene (reference sequence). The CDR3 is 12 residues long. The V and J ends lost 3 bases and 8 bases respectively, with 8 bases between them.

The chain recombines TRBV24-1 with TRBJ2-2; TRBD1 matches at 7 bases. The CDR3 covers 16 residues. Germline CDR1 KGHDR, CDR2 SFDVKD. The V and J ends lost 4 bases and 2 bases, in that order; junction bases with no gene match: 6. The DNA of the CDR3 is TGTGCCACCAGTGACCACAGGGGATACAACACCGGGGAGCTGTTTTTT. This gives the protein CATSDHRGYNTGELFF.

This chain uses TRBV11-2 with TRBJ2-2, with D hard to call. V shed 5 bases and J shed 3 bases, with 10 bases lying between them. Germline lookup yields CDR1 SGHAT and CDR2 FQNNGV. The CDR3 contains 14 residues. CDR3 DNA sequence: TGTGCCAGCAGCGCTCGGGCCGACACCGGGGAGCTGTTTTTT. Translating it yields CASSARADTGELFF.

There are a few counts of this clonotype. This chain links TRBV7-3 with TRBJ2-6; 8 bases align to TRBD2. Unmatched junction bases numbered 12, after V lost 2 bases and J lost 6 bases. This CDR3 comprises 18 residues. CDR1 is SGHTA and CDR2 is FQGTGA in the germline V gene. In nucleotides, the CDR3 is TGTGCCAGCAGCTTATCCCGAGCGGGGGCCCTGGAGGCCAACGTCCTGACTTTC. This translates into CASSLSRAGALEANVLTF. The whole variable domain, filled in from reference TRBV7-3 and TRBJ2-6, reads GAGVSQTPSNKVTEKGKYVELRCDPISGHTALYWYRQSLGQGPEFLIYFQGTGAADDSGLPNDRFFAVRPEGSVSTLKIQRTERGDSAVYLCASSLSRAGALEANVLTFGAGSRLTVL.

V is TRBV6-5 and J is TRBJ1-2, with D possibly being TRBD1 (6 bases). Germline V gene lookup returns CDR1 MNHEY and CDR2 SVGAGI. V lost 8 bases and J 6 bases, leaving 22 bases between the germline ends. This CDR3 has 15 residues. In nucleotides, the CDR3 is TGTGCCAGCCGGGGAGGGGGGCTGAATGAGGATGGCTACACCTTC. Translating it yields CASRGGGLNEDGYTF.

CDR3 in amino acids: CASRQGLPYEQYF. As DNA, the CDR3 is TGTGCCAGCCGGCAGGGCCTCCCTTACGAGCAGTACTTC. This chain connects TRBV12-3 or TRBV12-4 to TRBJ2-7; tentatively, D is TRBD1 (5 bases). The CDR3 totals 13 residues. The V gene lost 8 bases and the J gene lost 4 bases, with 15 bases spanning the gap.

This chain links TRBV27 with TRBJ2-7; 8 bases map to TRBD2. Germline CDR1 is MNHEY and CDR2 is SMNVEV (reference sequence). J lost 0 bases, V lost 6 bases, and 7 bases had no gene match. The CDR3 is 15 amino acids. This CDR3 reads CASSLGLASSYEQYF. CDR3 sequence (DNA): TGTGCCAGCAGCCTCGGACTAGCAAGCTCCTACGAGCAGTACTTC.

The rearrangement joins TRBV6-5 to TRBJ2-1; TRBD2 is a possible D gene (6 bases). Germline assignment: CDR1 MNHEY and CDR2 SVGAGI. The V end lost 6 bases, the J end lost 9 bases, and 15 bases lay between the germline ends. The CDR3 runs to 13 residues. Here the CDR3 DNA reads TGTGCCAGCAGGGAGGGGACGTGGAGTGAGCAGTTCTTC. Translation gives CASREGTWSEQFF.

This clonotype showed up just a few times. The rearrangement uses TRBV7-9 and TRBJ1-2; 10 positions agree with TRBD1. Germline CDR1 SEHNR, CDR2 FQNEAQ (reference sequence). The CDR3 loop spans 16 amino acids. Trimming at V came to 7 bases and at J to 7 bases, leaving 15 bases not matched to a gene. The CDR3 DNA reads TGTGCCAGCAACCCAATAAAAGACAGGGGGCGCCGTGGCTACACCTTC. Protein sequence: CASNPIKDRGRRGYTF.

The chain recombines TRBV7-2 with TRBJ2-3; TRBD2 matches at 14 bases. In germline, CDR1 is SGHTA, CDR2 FQGNSA. The CDR3 is 18 residues long. Trimming at V came to 5 bases and at J to 3 bases, leaving 10 bases not matched to a gene. CDR3 in amino acids: CASSRGGLAGELTDTQYF. DNA for the CDR3: TGTGCCAGCAGCCGAGGGGGACTAGCGGGAGAGTTGACAGATACGCAGTATTTT.

The chain joins TRBV20-1 to TRBJ2-3, with D possibly called TRBD1 or TRBD2 (6 bases each). The germline V gene encodes CDR1 DFQATT and CDR2 SNEGSKA (reference sequence). The CDR3 is 15 residues long. V dropped 2 bases and J dropped 7 bases, with 19 bases sitting between them. CDR3 region: CSARYRGPPGNTQYF. The CDR3, as DNA: TGCAGTGCTAGATATCGGGGGCCCCCGGGAAATACGCAGTATTTT.

This clonotype was detected a few times. The gene calls are TRBV12-3 or TRBV12-4 and TRBJ2-1, with 8 nucleotides matching TRBD1. The CDR3 spans 11 residues. V gave up 6 bases and J gave up 14 bases; unmatched junction bases: 6. CDR3 protein: CASSRQGNEFF. CDR3 nucleotides: TGTGCCAGCAGCAGACAGGGGAATGAGTTCTTC.

The CDR3 region is CASSDTLAGANTGELFF. In DNA form, the CDR3 reads TGCGCCAGCAGCGATACCTTAGCGGGGGCGAACACCGGGGAGCTGTTTTTT. The J gene is TRBJ2-2, the V gene TRBV5-1, with 9 bases that match TRBD2. V was pared by 4 bases and J by 0 bases, with 7 bases of the junction left unmatched. Per germline, CDR1 SGHRS and CDR2 YFSETQ. CDR3 length equals 17 residues.